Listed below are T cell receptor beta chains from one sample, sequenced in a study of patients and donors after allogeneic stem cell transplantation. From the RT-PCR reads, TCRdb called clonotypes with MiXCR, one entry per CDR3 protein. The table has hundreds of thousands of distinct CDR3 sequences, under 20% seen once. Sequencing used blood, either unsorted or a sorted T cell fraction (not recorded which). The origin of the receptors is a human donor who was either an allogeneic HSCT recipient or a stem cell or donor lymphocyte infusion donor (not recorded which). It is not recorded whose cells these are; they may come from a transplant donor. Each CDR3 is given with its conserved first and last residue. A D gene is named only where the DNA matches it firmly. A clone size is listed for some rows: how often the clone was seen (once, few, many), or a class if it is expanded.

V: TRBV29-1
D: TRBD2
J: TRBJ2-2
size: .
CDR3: CSVQRGINTGELFF
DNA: TGCAGCGTACAGCGGGGGATAAACACCGGGGAGCTGTTTTTT

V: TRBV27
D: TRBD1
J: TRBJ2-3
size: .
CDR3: CASSLRQGTTDTQYF
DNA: TGTGCCAGCAGTTTAAGACAGGGCACCACAGATACGCAGTATTTT

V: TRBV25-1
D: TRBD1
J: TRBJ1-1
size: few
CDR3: CASSPNRGFGTEAFF
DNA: TGTGCCAGCAGCCCCAACAGGGGATTCGGCACTGAAGCTTTCTTT

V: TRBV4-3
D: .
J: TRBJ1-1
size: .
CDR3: CASRGSLLMNTEAFF
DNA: TGCGCCAGCAGAGGGAGCCTCCTTATGAACACTGAAGCTTTCTTT

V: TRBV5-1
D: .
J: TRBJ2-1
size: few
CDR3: CASSAAGPPSYNEQFF
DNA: TGCGCCAGCAGCGCCGCCGGACCCCCGTCCTACAATGAGCAGTTCTTC

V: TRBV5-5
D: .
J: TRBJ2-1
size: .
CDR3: CASSRGGAGEQFF
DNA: TGTGCCAGCAGCCGTGGGGGGGCCGGTGAGCAGTTCTTC

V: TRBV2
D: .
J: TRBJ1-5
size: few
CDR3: CASRWGNQPQHF
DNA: TGTGCCAGCAGGTGGGGCAATCAGCCCCAGCATTTT

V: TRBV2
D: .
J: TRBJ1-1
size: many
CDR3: CASSVEGNTEAFF
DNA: TGTGCCAGCAGTGTAGAGGGGAACACTGAAGCTTTCTTT

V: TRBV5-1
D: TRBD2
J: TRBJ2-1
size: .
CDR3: CASSFVTSGGALRNEQFF
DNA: TGCGCCAGCAGCTTCGTCACTAGCGGGGGGGCCCTGCGCAATGAGCAGTTCTTC

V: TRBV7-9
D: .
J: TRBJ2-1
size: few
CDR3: CASSLAASDYYNEQFF
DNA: TGTGCCAGCAGCTTAGCGGCCAGCGACTACTACAATGAGCAGTTCTTC

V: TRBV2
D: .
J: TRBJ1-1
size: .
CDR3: CASRGDTEAFF
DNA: TGTGCCAGCAGGGGGGACACTGAAGCTTTCTTT

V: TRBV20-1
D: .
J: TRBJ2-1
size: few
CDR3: CSALDRDWNYNEQFF
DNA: TGCAGTGCTCTCGACCGGGACTGGAACTACAATGAGCAGTTCTTC

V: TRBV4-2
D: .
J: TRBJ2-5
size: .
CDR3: CASSQVAPVETQYF
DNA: TGTGCCAGCAGCCAAGTTGCCCCCGTGGAGACCCAGTACTTC

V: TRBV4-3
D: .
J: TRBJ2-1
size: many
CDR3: CASSQMGGSSYNEQFF
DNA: TGCGCCAGCAGCCAAATGGGGGGTAGCTCCTACAATGAGCAGTTCTTC

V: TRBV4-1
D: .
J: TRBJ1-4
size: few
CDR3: CASSRLQGVNEKLFF
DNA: TGCGCCAGCAGCCGACTCCAAGGGGTTAATGAAAAACTGTTTTTT

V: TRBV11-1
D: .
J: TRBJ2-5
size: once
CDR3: CASSFPRDEARAHKETQYF
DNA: TGTGCCAGCAGCTTTCCCAGGGATGAAGCGAGGGCACACAAAGAGACCCAGTACTTC

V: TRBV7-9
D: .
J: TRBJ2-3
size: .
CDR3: CASSLLSASTDTQYF
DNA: TGTGCCAGCAGCTTACTCAGTGCCTCCACAGATACGCAGTATTTT

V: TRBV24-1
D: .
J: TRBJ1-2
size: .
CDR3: CATSAEGYGYTF
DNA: TGTGCCACCAGTGCGGAGGGGTATGGCTACACCTTC

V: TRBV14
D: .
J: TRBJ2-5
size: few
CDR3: CASGRGQETQYF
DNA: TGTGCCAGCGGCAGGGGCCAAGAGACCCAGTACTTC

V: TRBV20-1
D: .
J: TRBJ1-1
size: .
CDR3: CSASVQGLTEAFF
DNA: TGCAGTGCTAGTGTTCAGGGATTAACTGAAGCTTTCTTT

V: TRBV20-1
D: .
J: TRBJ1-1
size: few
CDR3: CSARVGGQTTEAFF
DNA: TGCAGTGCTAGAGTAGGGGGTCAGACCACTGAAGCTTTCTTT

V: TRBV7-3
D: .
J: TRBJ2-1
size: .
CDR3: CASSLWGPGDEQFF
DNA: TGTGCCAGCAGCTTATGGGGGCCAGGAGATGAGCAGTTCTTC

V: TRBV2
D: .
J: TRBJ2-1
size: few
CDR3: CASSYWGGDNEQFF
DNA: TGTGCCAGCAGTTATTGGGGGGGCGACAATGAGCAGTTCTTC

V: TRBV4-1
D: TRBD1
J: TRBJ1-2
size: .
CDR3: CASSQAPGQKEYGYTF
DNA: TGCGCCAGCAGCCAAGCGCCGGGACAGAAAGAGTATGGCTACACCTTC

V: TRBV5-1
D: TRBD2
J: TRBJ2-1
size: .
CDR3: CASSLQASGIGEQFF
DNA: TGCGCCAGCAGCTTGCAGGCTAGCGGGATTGGGGAGCAGTTCTTC

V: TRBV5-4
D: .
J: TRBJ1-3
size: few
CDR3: CASSLGAENAIYF
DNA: TGTGCCAGCAGCTTGGGAGCCGAGAACGCCATATATTTT

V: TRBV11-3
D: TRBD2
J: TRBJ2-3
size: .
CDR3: CASSPGLAGNTQYF
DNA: TGTGCCAGCAGCCCGGGACTAGCGGGGAATACGCAGTATTTT

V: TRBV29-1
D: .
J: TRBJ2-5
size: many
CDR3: CSASEGETQYF
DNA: TGCAGCGCGTCGGAGGGGGAGACCCAGTACTTC

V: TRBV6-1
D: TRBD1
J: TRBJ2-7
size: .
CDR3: CASSRTGQGYEQYF
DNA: TGTGCCAGCAGCCGAACGGGACAGGGGTACGAGCAGTACTTC

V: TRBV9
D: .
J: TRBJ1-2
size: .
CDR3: CASSVREGYGYTF
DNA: TGTGCCAGCAGCGTAAGGGAAGGCTATGGCTACACCTTC

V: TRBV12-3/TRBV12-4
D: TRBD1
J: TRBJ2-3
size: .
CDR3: CASNRDREADTQYF
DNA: TGTGCCAGCAATCGGGACAGGGAGGCGGATACGCAGTATTTT

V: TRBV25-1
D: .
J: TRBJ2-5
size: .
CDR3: CASSPDRQQETQYF
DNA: TGTGCCAGCAGTCCCGACAGGCAACAAGAGACCCAGTACTTC

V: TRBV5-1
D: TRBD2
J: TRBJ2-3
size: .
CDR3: CASSLSLAGGTDTQYF
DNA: TGCGCCAGCAGCTTGTCACTAGCGGGAGGCACAGATACGCAGTATTTT

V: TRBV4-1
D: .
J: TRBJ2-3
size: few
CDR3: CASSQERLGGGADTQYF
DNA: TGCGCCAGCAGCCAAGAGAGACTAGGTGGGGGTGCAGATACGCAGTATTTT

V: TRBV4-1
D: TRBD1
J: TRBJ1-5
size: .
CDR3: CASSQGPGGTQPQHF
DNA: TGCGCCAGCAGCCAAGGGCCAGGGGGCACTCAGCCCCAGCATTTT

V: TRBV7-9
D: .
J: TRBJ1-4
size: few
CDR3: CASSQSQGGEKLFF
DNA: TGTGCCAGCAGCCAATCGCAAGGCGGTGAAAAACTGTTTTTT

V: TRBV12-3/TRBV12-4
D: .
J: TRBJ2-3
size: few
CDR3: CASSLASSVDTDTQYF
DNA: TGTGCCAGCAGTTTAGCGTCCAGCGTTGACACAGATACGCAGTATTTT